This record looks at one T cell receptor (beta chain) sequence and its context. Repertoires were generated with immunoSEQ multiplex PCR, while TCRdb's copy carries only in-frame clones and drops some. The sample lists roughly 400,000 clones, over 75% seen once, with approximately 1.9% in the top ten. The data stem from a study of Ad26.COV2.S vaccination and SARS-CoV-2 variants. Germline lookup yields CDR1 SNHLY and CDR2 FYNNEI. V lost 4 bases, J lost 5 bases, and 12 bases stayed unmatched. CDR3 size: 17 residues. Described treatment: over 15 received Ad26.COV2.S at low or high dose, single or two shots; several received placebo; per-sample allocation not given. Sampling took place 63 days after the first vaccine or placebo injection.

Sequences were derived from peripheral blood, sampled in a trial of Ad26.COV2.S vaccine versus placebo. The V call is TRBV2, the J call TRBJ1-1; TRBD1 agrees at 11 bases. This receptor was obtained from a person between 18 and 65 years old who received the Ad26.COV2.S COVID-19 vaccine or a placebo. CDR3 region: CASSVIRWDRGWTEAFF. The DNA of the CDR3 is TGTGCCAGCAGTGTCATCCGGTGGGACAGGGGGTGGACTGAAGCTTTCTTT. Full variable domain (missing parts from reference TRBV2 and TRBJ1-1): EPEVTQTPSHQVTQMGQEVILRCVPISNHLYFYWYRQILGQKVEFLVSFYNNEISEKSEIFDDQFSVERPDGSNFTLKIRSTKLEDSAMYFCASSVIRWDRGWTEAFFGQGTRLTVV.